Shown below are 4 T cell receptor beta chains from a single sample sequenced in a study of T cell responses to AZD1222 COVID-19 vaccine. The repertoire was sequenced with immunoSEQ multiplex PCR; TCRdb's copy has only in-frame clones and lacks some. The sample yields approximately 200,000 clones, 91% seen once. The sample here was peripheral blood, taken 28 days after the second AZD1222 dose. The receptors derive from an adult who received the AZD1222 COVID-19 vaccine.

V usage is TRBV13 and J usage is TRBJ1-2, with D unclear. Germline V gene lookup returns CDR1 PRHDT and CDR2 FYEKMQ (reference sequence). The CDR3 contains 14 residues. The V end lost 4 bases, the J end lost 9 bases, and 18 bases lay between the germline ends. The CDR3 sequence: CASSSLAPDPSYTF. CDR3 sequence (DNA): TGTGCCAGCAGCTCCCTAGCCCCGGACCCCAGCTACACCTTC.

This chain uses TRBV4-2 with TRBJ2-7; tentatively, D is TRBD2 (5 bases). Germline V lookup: CDR1 LGHNA, CDR2 YNFKEQ. The CDR3 contains 16 residues. V lost 1 base and J lost 0, with 13 bases in between. The CDR3 DNA reads TGTGCCAGCAGCCAAGGGGCGCGGAGGAGCTCCTACGAGCAGTACTTC. This sequence encodes CASSQGARRSSYEQYF.

The CDR3, as DNA: TGTGCCAGCAGCTTAGCCGATACGCAGTATTTT. Translating it yields CASSLADTQYF. This chain uses TRBV11-3 with TRBJ2-3; D gene ambiguous. Germline V gene sequence: CDR1 SGHNT, CDR2 YENEEA. Trimming took 1 base from V and 6 from J, leaving 2 bases between them. The CDR3 is 11 amino acids.

This clone was recorded only once. The chain joins TRBV4-1 to TRBJ1-2; weak D call: TRBD1 (5 bases). Germline values: CDR1 MGHRA, CDR2 YSYEKL. This CDR3 comprises 16 residues. With 4 bases removed from V and 6 bases from J, the gap between germline ends came to 21 bases. CDR3 nucleotide sequence: TGCGCCAGCAGCCTTCAGACAGACATAGCTTCAGATGGCTACACCTTC. Translating gives CASSLQTDIASDGYTF.